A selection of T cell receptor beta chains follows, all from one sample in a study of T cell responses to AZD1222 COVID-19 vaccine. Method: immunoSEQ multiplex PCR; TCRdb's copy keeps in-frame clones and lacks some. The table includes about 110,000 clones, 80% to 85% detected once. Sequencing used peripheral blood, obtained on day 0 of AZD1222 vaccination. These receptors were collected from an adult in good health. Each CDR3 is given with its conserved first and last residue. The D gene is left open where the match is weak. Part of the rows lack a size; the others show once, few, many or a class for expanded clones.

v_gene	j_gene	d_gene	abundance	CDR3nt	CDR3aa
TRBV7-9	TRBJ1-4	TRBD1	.	TGTGCCAGCACGACAGGGGGGAGTGAAAAACTGTTTTTT	CASTTGGSEKLFF
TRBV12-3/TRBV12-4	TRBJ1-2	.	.	TGTGCCAGCAGTTTAGGTGCTAGTGGCTACACCTTC	CASSLGASGYTF
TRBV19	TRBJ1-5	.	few	TGTGCCAGTAGTATTAGCTGGACAGATAATCAGCCCCAGCATTTT	CASSISWTDNQPQHF
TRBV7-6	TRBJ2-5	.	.	TGTGCCAGCAGCGCCCAACAGGGACAAGAGACCCAGTACTTC	CASSAQQGQETQYF
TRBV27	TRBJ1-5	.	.	TGTGCCAGCAGCCCTCAGGCGACCGGTAATCAGCCCCAGCATTTT	CASSPQATGNQPQHF
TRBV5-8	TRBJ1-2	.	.	TGTGCCAGCAGCTGGACCCTGTTATATGGCTACACCTTC	CASSWTLLYGYTF
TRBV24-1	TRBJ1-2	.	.	TGTGCCACCATGGACGGAACTAACTATGGCTACACCTTC	CATMDGTNYGYTF
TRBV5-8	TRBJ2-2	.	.	TGTGCCAGCAGCTTGGTCCGATGGGGCGGCACCGGGGAGCTGTTTTTT	CASSLVRWGGTGELFF
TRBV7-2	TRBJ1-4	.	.	TGTGCCAGCAGCGCGACAGGCACTCGAGGTGAAAAACTGTTTTTT	CASSATGTRGEKLFF
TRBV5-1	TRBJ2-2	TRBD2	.	TGCGCCAGCAGCTTCGGGGGAGGGTTGAGCACCGGGGAGCTGTTTTTT	CASSFGGGLSTGELFF
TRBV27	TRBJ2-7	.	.	TGTGCCAGCACTCAGGGTGTCGAGCAGTACTTC	CASTQGVEQYF
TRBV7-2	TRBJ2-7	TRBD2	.	TGTGCCAGCAGGGGTCGGACTAGCGGGATGTACGAGCAGTACTTC	CASRGRTSGMYEQYF
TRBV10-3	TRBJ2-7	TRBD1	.	TGTGCCATCAGTGTAGGGACAGGGGGCCCCGAGCAGTACTTC	CAISVGTGGPEQYF
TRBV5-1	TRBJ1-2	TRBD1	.	TGCGCCAGCAGCGCTGGGGACAGGGACTATGGCTACACCTTC	CASSAGDRDYGYTF
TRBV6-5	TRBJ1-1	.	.	TGTGCCAGCAGTTACTCGGGGGGGCTAATCACTGAAGCTTTCTTT	CASSYSGGLITEAFF
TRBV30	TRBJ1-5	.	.	TGTGCCTGGAGTGTTCGTTACACCGGGACGGCCAGCAATCAGCCCCAGCATTTT	CAWSVRYTGTASNQPQHF
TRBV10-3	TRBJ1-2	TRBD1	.	TGTGCCATCAGCCAACCGGGACAGGGGAACTATGGCTACACCTTC	CAISQPGQGNYGYTF
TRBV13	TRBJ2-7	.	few	TGTGCCAGCAGCTTAGGGAGGGCACCTAACTCCTACGAGCAGTACTTC	CASSLGRAPNSYEQYF
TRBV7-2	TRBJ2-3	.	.	TGTGCCAGCAGCCTAAAAGGGACTCCTGGCCGCACAGATACGCAGTATTTT	CASSLKGTPGRTDTQYF
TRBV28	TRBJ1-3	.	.	TGTGCCAGCAGTTTTGGGGGGGCGAATGGAAACACCATATATTTT	CASSFGGANGNTIYF